This passage covers 20 T cell receptor beta chains from one sample sequenced in a study of blood T cell repertoires in COVID-19. Repertoires were generated with immunoSEQ multiplex PCR, while TCRdb's copy carries only in-frame clones and drops some. The sample consists of 110,000 to 150,000 clones, 85% to 90% of them appearing once. Sequencing was done on a sample of peripheral blood. Source of these receptors: an older woman with acute or convalescent COVID-19.

The V call is TRBV6-2 or TRBV6-3, the J call TRBJ2-5; no reliable D call. Trimming shortened V by 4 bases and J by 5 bases, and 5 bases separated the two germline ends. Germline assignment: CDR1 MNHEY and CDR2 SVGEGT. This CDR3 contains 11 residues. CDR3 loop: CASSFSETQYF. The DNA for the CDR3 is TGTGCCAGCAGTTTTAGCGAGACCCAGTACTTC.

In this sample, this clone turned up once. V and J are TRBV6-2 or TRBV6-3 and TRBJ1-5; D might be TRBD1 (6 bases). V shed 2 bases and J shed 3 bases, with 23 bases lying between them. The CDR3 extends over 19 amino acids. Germline CDR1 is MNHEY and CDR2 is SVGEGT. The DNA of the CDR3 is TGTGCCAGCAGTTACAACAGGGAAACGGCCTTAGGGATCAATCAGCCCCAGCATTTT. It yields the protein CASSYNRETALGINQPQHF.

V and J are TRBV9 and TRBJ2-3; the match to TRBD1 covers 12 bases. The trim removed 4 bases at V and 2 bases at J, leaving 5 bases unmatched. Germline assignment: CDR1 SGDLS and CDR2 YYNGEE. The CDR3 covers 16 residues. The CDR3 DNA follows: TGTGCCAGCAGCTCGGGACAGGGGGCCCTCACAGATACGCAGTATTTT. Encoded protein: CASSSGQGALTDTQYF.

The rearrangement links TRBV29-1 to TRBJ2-1; the match to TRBD1 covers 9 bases. The CDR3 consists of 16 residues. Per germline, CDR1 SQVTM and CDR2 ANQGSEA. Trimming removed 1 base from V and 6 bases from J; junction bases left unmatched: 10. The CDR3 coding sequence is TGCAGCGTTGAAGCACCAGGGACAGGGAGGGTCAATGAGCAGTTCTTC. Its protein product is CSVEAPGTGRVNEQFF.

The chain carries TRBV9 and TRBJ2-7; D is possibly TRBD2 (5 bases). Looked up from germline, CDR1 is SGDLS and CDR2 is YYNGEE. The CDR3 extends over 14 amino acids. V was cut by 0 bases and J by 3 bases, with 10 bases left in between. The DNA for the CDR3 is TGTGCCAGCAGCGTAGGTGAGGGTAGCTACGAGCAGTACTTC. Protein product: CASSVGEGSYEQYF.

The V and J genes are TRBV5-1 and TRBJ2-1, with 7 bases aligning to TRBD2. This CDR3 comprises 14 residues. Germline assignment: CDR1 SGHRS and CDR2 YFSETQ. Trimming removed 6 bases from V and 10 bases from J; junction bases left unmatched: 13. CDR3 nucleotides: TGCGCCAGCACAATTCAAACCCCTAGCGGAGAGCAGTTCTTC. Amino acids: CASTIQTPSGEQFF.

CDR3 in amino acids: CASKDGGRGYEQYF. DNA of the CDR3: TGTGCCAGCAAGGATGGTGGCAGGGGCTACGAGCAGTACTTC. The chain recombines TRBV6-6 with TRBJ2-7; a possible D gene is TRBD1 (6 bases). The V end was cut by 7 bases, the J end by 3 bases, with 16 bases between. This CDR3 region has 14 residues. The germline V gene has CDR1 MNHNY and CDR2 SVGAGI (reference sequence).

This chain uses TRBV7-3 with TRBJ1-2; maybe TRBD1 (5 bases). Germline V gene lookup returns CDR1 SGHTA and CDR2 FQGTGA. The germline V and J ends were trimmed by 1 base and 4 bases, with 16 bases remaining between them. The CDR3 has 16 residues. The DNA for the CDR3 is TGTGCCAGCAGCTTAAGCGGGGCGGATGGAACCTATGGCTACACCTTC. Translation gives CASSLSGADGTYGYTF.

The rearrangement links TRBV7-8 to TRBJ1-2; D is perhaps TRBD1 (6 bases). V lost 7 bases and J 2 bases, leaving 11 bases between the germline ends. Germline V CDR1 and CDR2: SGHVS, FQNEAQ. There are 13 residues in the CDR3. The CDR3 DNA sequence: TGTGCCAGCAAAAAAGGGGGAAACTATGGCTACACCTTC. It is translated as CASKKGGNYGYTF. Full variable domain (missing parts from reference TRBV7-8 and TRBJ1-2): GAGVSQSPRYKVAKRGQDVALRCDPISGHVSLFWYQQALGQGPEFLTYFQNEAQLDKSGLPSDRFFAERPEGSVSTLKIQRTQQEDSAVYLCASKKGGNYGYTFGSGTRLTVV.

This chain connects TRBV18 to TRBJ2-1; D remains ambiguous. The V end was cut by 2 bases, the J end by 0 bases, with 5 bases between. The CDR3 runs 14 residues. The germline CDR1 and CDR2 sequences are KGHSH and LQKENI. The CDR3 here is CASSPESSYNEQFF. CDR3 in DNA: TGTGCCAGCTCACCAGAGAGCTCCTACAATGAGCAGTTCTTC.

The V call is TRBV28, the J call TRBJ1-5; possible D gene TRBD1, 5 bases. Germline-derived CDR1 and CDR2 are MDHEN and SYDVKM. The CDR3 is 14 residues long. With 7 bases removed from V and 0 bases from J, the gap between germline ends came to 10 bases. CDR3 sequence: CASIGHGSNQPQHF. Written as DNA, the CDR3 is TGTGCCAGCATCGGACACGGTAGCAATCAGCCCCAGCATTTT. Looking up the rest from reference TRBV28 and TRBJ1-5 gives the full variable domain: DVKVTQSSRYLVKRTGEKVFLECVQDMDHENMFWYRQDPGLGLRLIYFSYDVKMKEKGDIPEGYSVSREKKERFSLILESASTNQTSMYLCASIGHGSNQPQHFGDGTRLSIL.

This clone has more than one count but fewer than ten. The V and J genes are TRBV5-1 and TRBJ1-2; 9 nucleotides line up with TRBD1. The V segment lost 0 bases and the J segment 5 bases; nucleotides outside the gene matches: 2. This CDR3 spans 14 amino acids. Per the germline V gene, CDR1 is SGHRS and CDR2 is YFSETQ. Here the CDR3 reads CASSLDDRGYGYTF. CDR3 nucleotide sequence: TGCGCCAGCAGCTTGGACGACAGGGGGTATGGCTACACCTTC.

The chain has TRBV20-1 and TRBJ2-2; the match to TRBD1 covers 7 bases. CDR1 is DFQATT, CDR2 SNEGSKA, per germline (reference sequence). The V and J ends lost 3 bases and 2 bases, in that order; junction bases with no gene match: 9. The CDR3 is 16 amino acids. CDR3 loop: CSASQGGQHNTGELFF. DNA for the CDR3: TGCAGTGCTAGTCAAGGGGGACAGCATAACACCGGGGAGCTGTTTTTT.

This chain uses TRBV28 with TRBJ1-5, with TRBD1 matching over 8 bases. This CDR3 has 15 amino acids. V shed 7 bases, J shed 4 bases, and the junction held 9 bases outside the gene matches. Germline V gives CDR1 MDHEN, CDR2 SYDVKM. The CDR3 protein is CASNRGDLGNQPQHF. The CDR3 DNA reads as TGTGCCAGCAACAGGGGGGATTTGGGGAATCAGCCCCAGCATTTT.

This rearrangement joins TRBV5-1 to TRBJ2-1, with 9 nucleotides matching TRBD2. CDR1 is SGHRS, CDR2 YFSETQ, per germline. V gave up 0 bases and J gave up 4 bases; unmatched junction bases: 11. The CDR3 is made up of 18 amino acids. The CDR3 nucleotides are TGCGCCAGCAGCTTGGCAGCGGGGGGCGACCGTGGGTACAATGAGCAGTTCTTC. Protein product: CASSLAAGGDRGYNEQFF.

The chain links TRBV28 to TRBJ1-6; the D gene is possibly TRBD1 (6 bases). There are 20 residues in the CDR3. CDR1 MDHEN and CDR2 SYDVKM come from the germline V gene. Deletions cut 4 bases from V and 0 bases from J, with 22 bases between. The CDR3 reads CASSSLLRDTSSSYNSPLHF. DNA for the CDR3: TGTGCCAGCAGTTCCCTCCTCCGGGACACATCGAGCTCCTATAATTCACCCCTCCACTTT.

V and J are TRBV9 and TRBJ2-1, with D perhaps TRBD2 (6 bases). Trimming shortened V by 0 bases and J by 10 bases, and 11 bases separated the two germline ends. The CDR3 is made up of 13 amino acids. Germline V lookup: CDR1 SGDLS, CDR2 YYNGEE. DNA for the CDR3: TGTGCCAGCAGCGTAGAGGCCCGGGGGGAGCAGTTCTTC. Its protein is CASSVEARGEQFF.

This rearrangement joins TRBV4-3 to TRBJ1-6; TRBD1 matches 11 bases. Trimming took 3 bases from V and 9 from J; bases not matched to a gene: 4. CDR1 LGHNA and CDR2 YSLEER come from the germline V gene. CDR3 length: 15 amino acids. CDR3 DNA: TGCGCCAGCAGCCAGGACAGGGGGCTTGGTTCACCCCTCCACTTT. The encoded protein is CASSQDRGLGSPLHF.

The chain has TRBV20-1 and TRBJ2-7, with a possible D match to TRBD1 (5 bases). Germline CDR1 reads DFQATT; CDR2 reads SNEGSKA (reference sequence). V was shortened by 8 bases and J by 1 base, with 9 bases between the two germline ends. The CDR3 extends over 11 amino acids. The CDR3 DNA reads as TGCAGTTTCCGGACATCCTACGAGCAGTACTTC. Residues: CSFRTSYEQYF.

The CDR3 coding sequence is TGTGCCGGTGCGGGGTTTGGCAATCAGCCCCAGCATTTT. Encoded protein: CAGAGFGNQPQHF. The chain combines TRBV6-5 with TRBJ1-5, with D unresolved. The germline V gene encodes CDR1 MNHEY and CDR2 SVGAGI. The CDR3 runs 13 residues. V shed 11 bases and J shed 2 bases, with 13 bases lying between them.